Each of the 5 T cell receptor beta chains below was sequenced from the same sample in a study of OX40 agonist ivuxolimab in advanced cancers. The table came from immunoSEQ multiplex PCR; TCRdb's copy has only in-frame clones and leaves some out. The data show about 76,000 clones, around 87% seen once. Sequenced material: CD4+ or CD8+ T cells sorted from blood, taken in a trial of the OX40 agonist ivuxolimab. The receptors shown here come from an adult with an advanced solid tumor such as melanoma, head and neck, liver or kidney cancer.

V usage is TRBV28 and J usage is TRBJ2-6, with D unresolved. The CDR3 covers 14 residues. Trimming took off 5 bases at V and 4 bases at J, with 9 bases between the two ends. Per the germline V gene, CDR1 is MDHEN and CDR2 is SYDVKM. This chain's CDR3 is CASSEGSGANVLTF. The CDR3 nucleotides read TGTGCCAGCAGTGAAGGGTCCGGGGCCAACGTCCTGACTTTC.

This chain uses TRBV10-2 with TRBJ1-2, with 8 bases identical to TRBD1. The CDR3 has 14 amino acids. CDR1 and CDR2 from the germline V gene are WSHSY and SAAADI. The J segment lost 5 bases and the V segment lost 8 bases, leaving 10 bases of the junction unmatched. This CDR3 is CASGPGGARYGYTF. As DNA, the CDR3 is TGCGCCAGCGGACCAGGGGGCGCGAGGTATGGCTACACCTTC.

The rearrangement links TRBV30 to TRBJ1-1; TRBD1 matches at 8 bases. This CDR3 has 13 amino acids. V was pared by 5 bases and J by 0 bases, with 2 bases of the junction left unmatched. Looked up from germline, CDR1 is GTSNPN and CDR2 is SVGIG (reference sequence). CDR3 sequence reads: CAWEQGVNTEAFF. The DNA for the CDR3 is TGTGCCTGGGAACAGGGGGTGAACACTGAAGCTTTCTTT.

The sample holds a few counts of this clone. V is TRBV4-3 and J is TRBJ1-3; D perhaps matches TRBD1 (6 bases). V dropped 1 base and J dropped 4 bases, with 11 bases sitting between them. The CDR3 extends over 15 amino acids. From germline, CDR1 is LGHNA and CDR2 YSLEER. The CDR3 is CASSQVWQGGNTIYF. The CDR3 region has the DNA TGCGCCAGCAGCCAAGTTTGGCAGGGGGGAAACACCATATATTTT.

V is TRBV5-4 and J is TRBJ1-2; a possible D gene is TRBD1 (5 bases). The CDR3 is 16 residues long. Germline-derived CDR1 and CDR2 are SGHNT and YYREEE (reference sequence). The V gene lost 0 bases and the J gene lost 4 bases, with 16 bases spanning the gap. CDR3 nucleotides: TGTGCCAGCAGCTTGGGGAGAGGGGCGCAGGGCTATGGCTACACCTTC. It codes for CASSLGRGAQGYGYTF.